The sequence of this T cell receptor (beta chain) was determined in a study of T cell changes during pregnancy in multiple sclerosis (dated by TCRdb to between 2018 and 2021). Context from the whole study: The study examined how the T cell repertoire changed over the course of pregnancy in women with multiple sclerosis.

Libraries were constructed by the immunoSEQ multiplex PCR assay. This immuneACCESS table, as held by TCRdb, lists in-frame sequences with V and J called but not all clones. Of the missing ones, under half trace to an unresolved V gene in checked studies; the others have no known cause. The sample table holds about 74,000 clones, of which approximately 91% were seen once. Roughly 1.4% of the sample lies in the top ten. For CDR1 and CDR2, the germline V gene lists SNHLY and FYNNEI. V drops 2 bases and J drops 5 bases, leaving 12 bases in between. The CDR3 sequence holds 15 residues, the cysteine and phenylalanine included. Only the CDR3 DNA stays, 45 bases, in frame from base 1. In the case of this clone: Its antigen remains undetermined. No base qualities exist here, and no much larger clone lies one base off it.

The receptor's source is a female donor with multiple sclerosis, enrolled in a pregnancy study. The rearrangement combines TRBV2 with TRBJ1-4, and perhaps TRBD1 as D gene, on 6 matching bases. The sample here was peripheral blood, taken in the third trimester of pregnancy. The CDR3 protein is CASSELTGLNEKLFF. The nucleotide sequence is given as TGTGCCAGCAGTGAACTGACAGGACTGAATGAAAAACTGTTTTTT. Reference TRBV2 and TRBJ1-4 genes cover what lies past the CDR3, so the full variable domain is EPEVTQTPSHQVTQMGQEVILRCVPISNHLYFYWYRQILGQKVEFLVSFYNNEISEKSEIFDDQFSVERPDGSNFTLKIRSTKLEDSAMYFCASSELTGLNEKLFFGSGTQLSVL.